The rows below give T cell receptor beta chains drawn from one sample of a study of blood T cell repertoires in COVID-19. Assay used: immunoSEQ multiplex PCR; TCRdb lists only in-frame clones, some missing. The repertoire consists of around 60,000 clones, with around 81% occurring once and the leading ten covering approximately 5%. The sample taken for sequencing was peripheral blood. The receptor source for this set is a man in his sixties or seventies with acute or convalescent COVID-19. Both conserved end residues are part of each CDR3. D genes are given only for firm matches. Rows may omit the clone size; those that give it use once, few, many or a size class.

>NA|TRBD2|TRBJ2-7|TRBV10-2
CASGTGSGGRSYEQYF
TGCGCCAGCGGAACGGGCAGCGGGGGCCGCTCCTACGAGCAGTACTTC
>NA|NA|TRBJ1-2|TRBV28
CASTSAGGQGNYGYTF
TGTGCCAGCACATCGGCAGGCGGACAAGGGAACTATGGCTACACCTTC
>few|TRBD2|TRBJ2-5|TRBV3-1/TRBV3-2
CASSQDHSSGGLQETQYF
TGTGCCAGCAGCCAAGATCACTCCAGCGGGGGCCTCCAAGAGACCCAGTACTTC
>NA|NA|TRBJ2-4|TRBV2
CASKQDRSVENIQYF
TGTGCCAGCAAACAGGATAGGTCGGTTGAAAACATTCAGTACTTC
>NA|TRBD1|TRBJ2-7|TRBV6-5
CASSRGTGDYEQYF
TGTGCCAGCAGCCGCGGGACAGGGGACTACGAGCAGTACTTC
>NA|NA|TRBJ1-5|TRBV6-5
CASSPMGGNQPQHF
TGTGCCAGCAGCCCCATGGGAGGCAATCAGCCCCAGCATTTT
>NA|NA|TRBJ1-2|TRBV2
CASTGADYYGYTF
TGTGCCAGCACAGGGGCAGATTACTATGGCTACACCTTC
>NA|NA|TRBJ1-4|TRBV5-1
CASAKRSGSTNEKLFF
TGCGCCAGCGCCAAAAGGTCGGGGAGCACTAATGAAAAACTGTTTTTT
>NA|TRBD1|TRBJ1-1|TRBV19
CASSKTGTNTEAFF
TGTGCCAGTAGCAAGACAGGGACGAACACTGAAGCTTTCTTT
>NA|NA|TRBJ1-5|TRBV15
CATSRVMTQALNQPQHF
TGTGCCACCAGCAGAGTGATGACACAAGCCCTGAATCAGCCCCAGCATTTT
>NA|TRBD1|TRBJ2-6|TRBV18
CASSPSGGGANVLTF
TGTGCCAGCTCACCATCAGGGGGTGGGGCCAACGTCCTGACTTTC
>NA|TRBD2|TRBJ2-3|TRBV9
CASSASPGLGDTQYF
TGTGCCAGCAGCGCCAGCCCCGGACTAGGCGATACGCAGTATTTT
>NA|NA|TRBJ2-3|TRBV5-5
CASSLGGGGYTDTQYF
TGTGCCAGCAGCTTGGGCGGCGGGGGCTACACAGATACGCAGTATTTT
>few|TRBD1|TRBJ1-5|TRBV7-8
CASSLETGKDQPQHF
TGTGCCAGCAGCTTAGAGACAGGGAAGGATCAGCCCCAGCATTTT
>NA|TRBD1|TRBJ2-2|TRBV18
CASSLYSGQGNGELFF
TGTGCCAGCTCACTTTACTCGGGACAGGGCAACGGGGAGCTGTTTTTT
>NA|NA|TRBJ1-5|TRBV4-1
CASSQDPISYSNQPQHF
TGCGCCAGCAGCCAAGACCCGATTAGTTATAGCAATCAGCCCCAGCATTTT
>NA|TRBD1|TRBJ1-4|TRBV13
CASSFRTGGNEKLFF
TGTGCCAGCAGCTTTCGGACAGGGGGGAATGAAAAACTGTTTTTT
>few|NA|TRBJ2-7|TRBV5-4
CASSPSPHRADYYEQYF
TGTGCCAGCAGCCCCTCGCCTCACAGGGCCGATTACTACGAGCAGTACTTC
>NA|NA|TRBJ2-5|TRBV21-1
CASRRQGACPHRETQYF
TGTGCCAGCAGACGACAGGGGGCATGTCCCCACAGGGAGACCCAGTACTTC
>NA|NA|TRBJ1-2|TRBV6-5
CASSYSNGVGYTF
TGTGCCAGCAGTTACTCGAACGGGGTTGGCTACACCTTC
>once|NA|TRBJ1-1|TRBV5-1
CASSWEGNTEAFF
TGCGCCAGCAGCTGGGAGGGGAACACTGAAGCTTTCTTT
>NA|NA|TRBJ1-6|TRBV23-1
CASSPDRRLGSPLHF
TGCGCCAGCAGTCCCGACAGACGGCTGGGGTCACCCCTCCACTTT
>once|TRBD1|TRBJ2-2|TRBV15
CATSRGTGSNTGELFF
TGTGCCACCAGCAGAGGGACAGGGTCGAACACCGGGGAGCTGTTTTTT
>NA|NA|TRBJ1-1|TRBV5-1
CASSLDSSNTEAFF
TGCGCCAGCAGCTTGGACAGTTCGAACACTGAAGCTTTCTTT
>NA|TRBD1|TRBJ1-2|TRBV5-1
CASSYSQGASGYTF
TGCGCCAGCAGCTACTCTCAGGGGGCCTCTGGCTACACCTTC
>NA|NA|TRBJ2-1|TRBV7-9
CASSLQAAEQFF
TGTGCCAGCAGCTTACAAGCGGCTGAGCAGTTCTTC
>NA|NA|TRBJ1-1|TRBV7-2
CASSLALGGGMNTEAFF
TGTGCCAGCAGCTTAGCCCTTGGCGGGGGTATGAACACTGAAGCTTTCTTT
>NA|NA|TRBJ2-2|TRBV24-1
CATAQTGSNTGELFF
TGTGCCACCGCGCAGACAGGTTCGAACACCGGGGAGCTGTTTTTT
>NA|TRBD2|TRBJ2-1|TRBV3-1/TRBV3-2
CASSLLAGSYNEQFF
TGTGCCAGCAGCCTGCTAGCGGGTTCCTACAATGAGCAGTTCTTC
>once|NA|TRBJ2-3|TRBV5-1
CASSFGTPRDTQYF
TGCGCCAGCAGCTTTGGGACACCGCGGGATACGCAGTATTTT
>NA|NA|TRBJ1-2|TRBV4-1
CASSPLSRAGASKGYGYTF
TGCGCCAGCAGCCCCCTTTCGAGGGCAGGGGCAAGCAAGGGATATGGCTACACCTTC
>NA|NA|TRBJ1-1|TRBV7-9
CASSPTVTEAFF
TGTGCCAGCAGCCCTACAGTCACTGAAGCTTTCTTT
>NA|TRBD2|TRBJ2-7|TRBV27
CATSQGGGGAYEQYF
TGTGCCACCTCTCAGGGCGGGGGAGGGGCCTACGAGCAGTACTTC
>NA|TRBD2|TRBJ2-2|TRBV11-2
CASQRLAGNAGELFF
TGTGCCAGCCAACGACTAGCGGGGAATGCGGGGGAGCTGTTTTTT
>NA|NA|TRBJ1-6|TRBV2
CASRYLNRERGNSPLHF
TGTGCCAGCCGTTATTTAAACAGGGAAAGGGGGAATTCACCCCTCCACTTT
>NA|TRBD1|TRBJ1-1|TRBV4-1
CASSSRDRGDTEAFF
TGCGCCAGCAGCAGCCGGGACAGGGGAGACACTGAAGCTTTCTTT
>NA|TRBD1|TRBJ1-2|TRBV10-1
CASSPGQGVGYTF
TGCGCCAGCAGCCCAGGACAGGGCGTTGGCTACACCTTC
>NA|TRBD1|TRBJ1-1|TRBV11-2
CASSLDPRDRHTEAFF
TGTGCCAGCAGCTTAGATCCCCGGGACAGACACACTGAAGCTTTCTTT
>NA|TRBD2|TRBJ2-3|TRBV2
CASKGRDLTLGDTQYF
TGTGCCAGCAAGGGGAGGGACTTAACATTGGGGGATACGCAGTATTTT
>NA|TRBD2|TRBJ2-3|TRBV27
CASTLTSGGGDTQYF
TGTGCCAGCACCCTGACTAGCGGGGGTGGAGATACGCAGTATTTT
>NA|NA|TRBJ2-7|TRBV9
CASSISGTRLNEQYF
TGTGCCAGCAGCATTTCCGGGACAAGGTTAAACGAGCAGTACTTC
>NA|TRBD2|TRBJ2-1|TRBV5-4
CASSRGVAGGAYNEQFF
TGTGCCAGCAGCCGAGGGGTAGCGGGGGGGGCCTACAATGAGCAGTTCTTC
>NA|NA|TRBJ1-5|TRBV9
CASSVGGYSNQPQHF
TGTGCCAGCAGCGTCGGGGGATATAGCAATCAGCCCCAGCATTTT
>NA|NA|TRBJ1-2|TRBV28
CASSISTPGLPNYGYTF
TGTGCCAGCTCAATATCTACACCGGGACTACCTAACTATGGCTACACCTTC
>NA|TRBD2|TRBJ2-1|TRBV7-2
CASSHGLAPYNEQFF
TGTGCCAGCAGCCACGGACTAGCTCCATACAATGAGCAGTTCTTC
>NA|TRBD1|TRBJ1-5|TRBV3-1/TRBV3-2
CASSGQGGGQPQHF
TGTGCCAGCAGCGGACAGGGGGGAGGTCAGCCCCAGCATTTT
>few|TRBD2|TRBJ2-3|TRBV5-1
CASSLAGIKRGRGDTQYF
TGCGCCAGCAGCTTGGCGGGGATCAAGCGGGGGCGGGGAGATACGCAGTATTTT
>NA|TRBD2|TRBJ2-3|TRBV5-4
CASSSPSGGARDTQYF
TGTGCCAGCAGCTCCCCTAGCGGGGGGGCGAGAGATACGCAGTATTTT
>once|NA|TRBJ2-7|TRBV7-2
CASSPRGSYEQYF
TGTGCCAGCAGCCCCCGAGGCTCCTACGAGCAGTACTTC
>NA|TRBD1|TRBJ2-1|TRBV4-2
CASSHLTGGPSSYNEQFF
TGTGCCAGCAGCCACCTCACAGGGGGCCCCAGCTCCTACAATGAGCAGTTCTTC
>NA|TRBD2|TRBJ2-5|TRBV3-1/TRBV3-2
CASSQEAGAETQYF
TGTGCCAGCAGCCAGGAAGCGGGGGCGGAGACCCAGTACTTC
>NA|TRBD2|TRBJ2-7|TRBV2
CASSEQGGGSSYEQYF
TGTGCCAGCAGTGAACAGGGCGGGGGGTCCTCCTACGAGCAGTACTTC
>NA|NA|TRBJ1-1|TRBV5-1
CASSLQLNTEAFF
TGCGCCAGCAGCTTACAGCTCAACACTGAAGCTTTCTTT
>NA|TRBD1|TRBJ2-2|TRBV5-4
CASSRDRGWTGELFF
TGTGCCAGCAGCCGGGACAGGGGTTGGACCGGGGAGCTGTTTTTT
>NA|NA|TRBJ2-7|TRBV5-6
CASSLDRSSYEQYF
TGTGCCAGCAGCTTGGACAGGAGCTCCTACGAGCAGTACTTC
>NA|TRBD1|TRBJ2-2|TRBV5-1
CASSSAGQGVGTGELFF
TGCGCCAGCAGCTCGGCCGGACAGGGGGTTGGCACCGGGGAGCTGTTTTTT
>NA|NA|TRBJ1-1|TRBV5-8
CASSLGGPMNTEAFF
TGTGCCAGCAGCTTGGGCGGGCCGATGAACACTGAAGCTTTCTTT